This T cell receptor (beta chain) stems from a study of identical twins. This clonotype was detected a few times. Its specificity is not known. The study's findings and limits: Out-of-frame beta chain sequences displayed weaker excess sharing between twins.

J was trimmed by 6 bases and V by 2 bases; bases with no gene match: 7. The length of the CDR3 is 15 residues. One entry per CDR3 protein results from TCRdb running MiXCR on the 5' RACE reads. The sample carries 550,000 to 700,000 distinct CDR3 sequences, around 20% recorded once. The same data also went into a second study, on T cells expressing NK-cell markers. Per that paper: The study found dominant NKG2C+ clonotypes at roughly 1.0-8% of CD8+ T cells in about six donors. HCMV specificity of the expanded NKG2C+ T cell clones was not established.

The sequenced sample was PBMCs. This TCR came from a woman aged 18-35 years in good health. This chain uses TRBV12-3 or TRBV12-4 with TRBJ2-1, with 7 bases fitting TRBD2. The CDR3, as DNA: TGTGCCAGCAGTTTAAGGCTAGCGGTCACCAATGAGCAGTTCTTC. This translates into CASSLRLAVTNEQFF.